This T cell receptor (beta chain) stems from a study of T cells in Graves' hyperthyroidism and ophthalmopathy. Patients were excluded because of uncontrolled infection, other autoimmune disease, pregnancy or lactation. Template material for amplifying TCR beta CDR3 regions consisted of RNA transcripts. Primed by the HTBI set, a first-round RT-PCR was run on the TCR CDR3. Each CDR3 protein gets one entry after TCRdb re-called the multiplex PCR reads with MiXCR. Of about 640,000 distinct CDR3 sequences in the sample, around 20% were seen once. Trimming pared 2 bases from V and 5 bases from J, leaving 9 bases between. There are 12 residues in the CDR3. Germline CDR1 is SQVTM and CDR2 is ANQGSEA.

The sequencing sample was made of blood. The chain couples TRBV29-1 to TRBJ2-5; D possibly corresponds to TRBD1 (6 bases). The receptor comes from a man aged 25-45 years with Graves' ophthalmopathy. The CDR3 region has the DNA TGCAGCGTTGAACTAGGGGGTGAGACCCAGTACTTC. This gives the protein CSVELGGETQYF. The whole variable domain, remainder taken from reference TRBV29-1 and TRBJ2-5, is SAVISQKPSRDICQRGTSLTIQCQVDSQVTMMFWYRQQPGQSLTLIATANQGSEATYESGFVIDKFPISRPNLTFSTLTVSNMSPEDSSIYLCSVELGGETQYFGPGTRLLVL.